This T cell receptor beta chain was sequenced for a study of blood T cells in healthy people across ages. J was trimmed by 0 bases and V by 5 bases; bases with no gene match: 2. This CDR3 has 13 amino acids. Germline V gene data show CDR1 as DFQATT and CDR2 as SNEGSKA (reference sequence). Every participating donor contributed roughly 10 milliliters of peripheral blood through a draw. A remark on this clonotype: Its antigen is unidentified.

Findings of the study overall: Both higher diversity and more naive CD4+ cells marked long-lived donors when set against aged donors.

A J-beta primer mix and a sample-barcoded 5' primer were used in a second PCR of roughly 6 to 12 cycles. MiXCR was run by TCRdb on the 5' RACE reads, yielding one entry per CDR3 protein. The data show approximately 770,000 distinct CDR3 sequences, with 55% to 75% seen just once and around 22% held by the top ten. Source material: blood. This TCR was recovered from a man younger than 40 in good health. The chain employs TRBV20-1 and TRBJ1-1, with 8 nucleotides matching TRBD1. The CDR3 spells CSAWTGLNTEAFF. The CDR3 nucleotides read TGCAGTGCTTGGACAGGGCTGAACACTGAAGCTTTCTTT.